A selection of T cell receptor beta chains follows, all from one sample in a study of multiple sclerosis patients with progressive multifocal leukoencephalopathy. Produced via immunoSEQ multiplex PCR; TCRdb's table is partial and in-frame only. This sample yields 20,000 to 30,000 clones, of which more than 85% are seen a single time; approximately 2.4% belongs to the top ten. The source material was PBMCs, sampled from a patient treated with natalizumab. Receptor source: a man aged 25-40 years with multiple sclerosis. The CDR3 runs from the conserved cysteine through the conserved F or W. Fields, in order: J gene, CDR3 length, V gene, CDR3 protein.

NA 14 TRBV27 CASSSPGQHYEQYF
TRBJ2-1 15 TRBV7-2 CASSYGLAVYNEQFF
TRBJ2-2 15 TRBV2 CASSERTGSRGELFF
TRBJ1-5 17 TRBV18 CASSPTGGGVSNQPQHF
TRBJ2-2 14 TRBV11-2 CASSLRLGTGELFF
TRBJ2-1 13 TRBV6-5 CASSYGAYNEQFF
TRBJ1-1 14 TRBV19 CASRADRGPAEAFF
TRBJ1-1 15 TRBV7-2 CASSLYQGGYTEAFF
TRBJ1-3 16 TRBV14 CASSRVQGTSGNTIYF
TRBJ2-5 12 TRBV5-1 CASYQNQETQYF
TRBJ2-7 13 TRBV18 CASSQDGPYEQYF
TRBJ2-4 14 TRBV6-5 CASTEPGPSNIQYF
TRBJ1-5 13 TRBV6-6 CASSYRLNQPQHF
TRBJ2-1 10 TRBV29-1 CSVSSGEQFF
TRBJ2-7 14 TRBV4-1 CASSQGGGSYEQYF
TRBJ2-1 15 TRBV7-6 CASSSETGTYNEQFF
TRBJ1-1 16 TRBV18 CASSLAGTGLGTEAFF
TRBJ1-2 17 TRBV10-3 CAISESSAGDEVYGYTF
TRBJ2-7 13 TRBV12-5 CASGLTLVYEQYF
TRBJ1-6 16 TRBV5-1 CASSLDTSSYNSPLHF
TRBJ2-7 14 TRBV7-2 CASSSAQGAYEQYF
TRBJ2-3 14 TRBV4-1 CASSQVREGDTQYF
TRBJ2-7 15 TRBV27 CASSSGPIWGSEQYF
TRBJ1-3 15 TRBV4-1 CASSQVLSSGNTIYF
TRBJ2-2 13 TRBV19 CASRTGNPGELFF
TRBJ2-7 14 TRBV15 CATSSAWDRYEQYF
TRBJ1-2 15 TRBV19 CASSRMAGVTYGYTF
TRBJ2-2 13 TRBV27 CASSPGASGELFF
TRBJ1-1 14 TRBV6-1 CASTPGPKNTEAFF
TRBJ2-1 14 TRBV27 CASSFYSPRDEQFF